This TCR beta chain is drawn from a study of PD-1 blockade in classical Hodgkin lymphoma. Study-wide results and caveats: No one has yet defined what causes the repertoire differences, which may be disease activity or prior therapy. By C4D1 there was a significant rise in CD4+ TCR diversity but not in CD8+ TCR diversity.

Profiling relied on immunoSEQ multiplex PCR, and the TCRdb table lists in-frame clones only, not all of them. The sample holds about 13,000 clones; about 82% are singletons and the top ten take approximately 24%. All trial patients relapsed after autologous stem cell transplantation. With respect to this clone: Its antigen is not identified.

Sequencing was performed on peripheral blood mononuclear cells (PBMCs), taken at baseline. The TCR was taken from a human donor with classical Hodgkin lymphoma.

The chain's CDR3 is CASSRGSGGDYEQYF. CDR3 bases: TGCGCCAGCAGCCGGGGTTCTGGCGGGGACTACGAGCAGTACTTC. The rearrangement joins TRBV4-1 to TRBJ2-7; weak D call: TRBD2 (6 bases). Germline CDR1 MGHRA, CDR2 YSYEKL. Trimming took 4 bases from V and 3 from J, leaving 16 bases between them. This CDR3 has 15 residues.